This T cell receptor beta chain came from a study of T-cell reconstitution after alpha-beta-depleted transplantation in children. The germline gives CDR1 SGHTA, CDR2 FQGNSA. The CDR3 is made up of 13 amino acids. Trimming removed 6 bases from V and 4 bases from J, with 13 bases in between. Preparing the TCRbeta library involved the use of unique molecular identifiers. TCRdb re-analysed the PCR reads in MiXCR, keeping a single row per CDR3 protein. The table records approximately 420,000 distinct CDR3 sequences, 11% of them present only once. The chain joins TRBV7-2 to TRBJ2-7, with D perhaps TRBD1 (5 bases). This clonotype originated in a human donor who donated a stem cell graft to a child with acute myeloid leukemia. The sequencing used PBMCs from the stem cell graft donor, collected from the stem cell graft. The CDR3 DNA is TGTGCCAGCAGACCCGCGTCAGGGTACGAGCAGTACTTC. This encodes CASRPASGYEQYF.